The rows below give T cell receptor beta chains drawn from one sample of a study of blood T cell repertoires in COVID-19. Some clones are missing from TCRdb's copy, which holds only in-frame ones; the method was immunoSEQ multiplex PCR. The sample includes more than 100,000 clones, under 80% seen only once; the top ten take about 2%. The source material was peripheral blood. The receptors derive from a man between 65 and 85 years old with acute or convalescent COVID-19. The CDR3 runs from the conserved cysteine through the conserved F or W. D genes are given only for firm matches. Only part of the rows carry a size: once, few, many, or a class if the clone is expanded.

d_gene,j_gene,abundance,v_gene,CDR3nt,CDR3aa
-,TRBJ1-3,-,TRBV15,TGTGCCACCAGCAGGGACAGTGGAAACACCATATATTTT,CATSRDSGNTIYF
TRBD1,TRBJ1-2,-,TRBV19,TGTGCCAGTACAGAGGGACAGGGGGCCTCGAACTATGGCTACACCTTC,CASTEGQGASNYGYTF
TRBD1,TRBJ1-1,-,TRBV9,TGTGCCAGCAGCGCTACAGGGGAGAACACTGAAGCTTTCTTT,CASSATGENTEAFF
TRBD1,TRBJ1-1,-,TRBV7-9,TGTGCCAGCAGCTTAGGACAGGGTGGAGCTTTCTTT,CASSLGQGGAFF
TRBD1,TRBJ2-7,-,TRBV6-5,TGTGCCAGCGCCATGGGGACAGAATACTACGAGCAGTACTTC,CASAMGTEYYEQYF
-,TRBJ1-6,-,TRBV7-2,TGTGCCAGCAGCTTAGTTTTTCAGGGGTATTCACCCCTCCACTTT,CASSLVFQGYSPLHF
-,TRBJ2-5,-,TRBV5-4,TGTGCCAGCAGCTCATATCAGGGGGAGACCCAGTACTTC,CASSSYQGETQYF
-,TRBJ1-1,few,TRBV7-3,TGTGCCAGCAGACTATTTGAAAACACTGAAGCTTTCTTT,CASRLFENTEAFF
-,TRBJ2-3,once,TRBV7-2,TGTGCCAGCAGCTTAGGGCCAGATACGCAGTATTTT,CASSLGPDTQYF
TRBD1,TRBJ2-1,few,TRBV30,TGTGCCTGGGACAGGGGGACCTACAATGAGCAGTTCTTC,CAWDRGTYNEQFF
TRBD2,TRBJ2-7,few,TRBV18,TGTGCCAGCGGACCCCGGGGGGGCGAGCAGTACTTC,CASGPRGGEQYF
-,TRBJ1-6,few,TRBV12-5,TGTGCTAGTGGTTTGGTCGGGGGAGGGTCACCCCTCCACTTT,CASGLVGGGSPLHF
TRBD1,TRBJ2-1,-,TRBV5-1,TGCGCCAGCGCCAGGGGGACAGGGGGCGAGGTCCCCTACAATGAGCAGTTCTTC,CASARGTGGEVPYNEQFF
-,TRBJ1-1,-,TRBV6-6,TGTGCCAGCACGCCGGTCGATAGAGCTTTCTTT,CASTPVDRAFF
TRBD1,TRBJ1-1,-,TRBV19,TGTGCCAGTCGATCCGGGACAGGGGCCTTGAACACTGAAGCTTTCTTT,CASRSGTGALNTEAFF
-,TRBJ2-1,few,TRBV12-3/TRBV12-4,TGTGCCAGCAGTTACTCCACCCCGTCCGAGCAGTTCTTC,CASSYSTPSEQFF
TRBD1,TRBJ1-2,-,TRBV5-1,TGCGCCAGCAGCTTGGACAGGGGGCAAGGAGGCTACACCTTC,CASSLDRGQGGYTF
-,TRBJ1-6,-,TRBV7-3,TGTGCCAGCAGCAAACAGGAGATGTCACCCCTCCACTTT,CASSKQEMSPLHF